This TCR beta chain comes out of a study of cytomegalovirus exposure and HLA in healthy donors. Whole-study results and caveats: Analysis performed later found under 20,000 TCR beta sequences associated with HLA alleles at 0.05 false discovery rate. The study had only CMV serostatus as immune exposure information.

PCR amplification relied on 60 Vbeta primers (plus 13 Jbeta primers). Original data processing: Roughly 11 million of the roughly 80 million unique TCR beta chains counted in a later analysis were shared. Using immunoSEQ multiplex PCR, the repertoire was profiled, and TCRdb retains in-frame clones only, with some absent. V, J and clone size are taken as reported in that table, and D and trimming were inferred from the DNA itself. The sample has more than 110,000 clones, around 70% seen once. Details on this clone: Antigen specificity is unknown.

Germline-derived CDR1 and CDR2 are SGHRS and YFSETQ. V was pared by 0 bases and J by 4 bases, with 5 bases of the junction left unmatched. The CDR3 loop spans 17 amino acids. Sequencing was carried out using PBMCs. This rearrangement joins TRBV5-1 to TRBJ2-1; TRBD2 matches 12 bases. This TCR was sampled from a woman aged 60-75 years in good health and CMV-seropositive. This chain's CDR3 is CASSLVASGRGYNEQFF. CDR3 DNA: TGCGCCAGCAGCTTGGTGGCTAGCGGGAGGGGGTACAATGAGCAGTTCTTC.